Following are 7 T cell receptor beta chains from one sample sequenced in a study of T cells after somatic rescue of genetic block (dated by TCRdb to the early 2020s). The library came from the immunoSEQ multiplex PCR assay. This immuneACCESS table, as held by TCRdb, lists in-frame sequences with V and J called but not all clones. Of the missing ones, under half trace to an unresolved V gene in checked studies; the others have no known cause. This sample is represented by approximately 10,000 clones; less than 85% of them were singletons. Less than 25% of the sample is in the top ten clones. The specimen was peripheral blood mononuclear cells (PBMCs). Receptors were obtained from a boy aged 5 to 17.

This clone was seen just once. V and J are TRBV7-3 and TRBJ2-3, with D possibly being TRBD2 (6 bases). The CDR3 consists of 13 residues. Germline V gene sequence: CDR1 SGHTA, CDR2 FQGTGA. The V and J ends lost 1 base and 10 bases respectively, with 12 bases between them. The CDR3 is CASSLKGSGAQYF. Here the CDR3 DNA reads TGTGCCAGCAGCTTAAAAGGGTCGGGGGCGCAGTATTTT.

The chain uses TRBV10-3 and TRBJ2-1; 7 bases are shared with TRBD1. CDR1 is ENHRY and CDR2 is SYGVKD in the germline V gene. CDR3 length: 14 amino acids. V gave up 10 bases and J gave up 0 bases; unmatched junction bases: 6. The CDR3 DNA reads TGTGCCACGACAGGGTCTAGCTCCTACAATGAGCAGTTCTTC. Translated, it gives CATTGSSSYNEQFF.

The chain's CDR3 is CASSLLGLSNEQFF. The CDR3 coding sequence is TGTGCCAGCAGCTTACTGGGCCTGAGCAATGAGCAGTTCTTC. The rearrangement links TRBV7-3 to TRBJ2-1; D is ambiguous. Germline CDR1 reads SGHTA; CDR2 reads FQGTGA. The CDR3 is 14 amino acids. V lost 2 bases and J 6 bases, leaving 11 bases between the germline ends.

The gene calls are TRBV5-6 and TRBJ2-5; TRBD2 matches 8 bases. The germline V gene has CDR1 SGHDT and CDR2 YYEEEE. The V gene end was trimmed by 4 bases and the J gene end by 2 bases; junction bases not matched to a gene: 10. The CDR3 runs to 16 residues. CDR3 DNA: TGTGCCAGCAGCCCGGGTGCGGGGGGCCATCAAGAGACCCAGTACTTC. Translation gives CASSPGAGGHQETQYF. Full variable domain (rest looked up from reference TRBV5-6 and TRBJ2-5): DAGVTQSPTHLIKTRGQQVTLRCSPKSGHDTVSWYQQALGQGPQFIFQYYEEEERQRGNFPDRFSGHQFPNYSSELNVNALLLGDSALYLCASSPGAGGHQETQYFGPGTRLLVL.

The chain employs TRBV7-9 and TRBJ1-4; D might be TRBD1 (5 bases). CDR1 and CDR2 (germline): SEHNR, FQNEAQ (reference sequence). This CDR3 region has 14 residues. The V end lost 5 bases, the J end lost 4 bases, and 11 bases lay between the germline ends. The CDR3 spells CASSPGLINEKLFF. CDR3 coding DNA: TGTGCCAGCAGCCCGGGACTGATTAATGAAAAACTGTTTTTT.

V is TRBV27 and J is TRBJ1-4; maybe TRBD1 (5 bases). CDR1 and CDR2 (germline): MNHEY, SMNVEV (reference sequence). Trimming removed 8 bases at V and 1 base at J, with 20 bases between. The CDR3 totals 17 residues. CDR3 DNA: TGTGCCAGCCGCCCGTCTTACGGGGCGAGAACTAATGAAAAACTGTTTTTT. Amino acid sequence: CASRPSYGARTNEKLFF.

V usage is TRBV7-3 and J usage is TRBJ2-1; TRBD2 matches 7 bases. The ends lost 4 bases at V and 10 bases at J; junction bases unmatched: 1. Germline-derived CDR1 and CDR2 are SGHTA and FQGTGA. The CDR3 is 11 residues long. The CDR3 bases are TGTGCCAGCAGCTCGGGACTAGAGCAGTTCTTC. The encoded protein is CASSSGLEQFF.